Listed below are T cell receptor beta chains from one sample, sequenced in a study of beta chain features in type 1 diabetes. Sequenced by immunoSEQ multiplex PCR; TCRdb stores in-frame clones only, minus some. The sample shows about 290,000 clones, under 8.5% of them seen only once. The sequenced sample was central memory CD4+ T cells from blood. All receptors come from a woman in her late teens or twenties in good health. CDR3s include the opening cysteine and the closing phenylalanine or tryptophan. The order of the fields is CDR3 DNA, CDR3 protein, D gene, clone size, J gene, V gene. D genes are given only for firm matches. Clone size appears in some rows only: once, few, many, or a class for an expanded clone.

cdr3_nt: TGTGCCAGCAGCTTAAACCCAGCCTCAATGAACACTGAAGCTTTCTTT
cdr3_aa: CASSLNPASMNTEAFF
d_call: -
clone_size: many
j_call: TRBJ1-1
v_call: TRBV7-2

cdr3_nt: TGTGCCAGCAGCTTACGCTACCGCACAGATACGCAGTATTTT
cdr3_aa: CASSLRYRTDTQYF
d_call: -
clone_size: many
j_call: TRBJ2-3
v_call: TRBV7-3

cdr3_nt: TGTGCCAGCTTGCCAGGGCATGGGGGGAATGAGCAGTTCTTC
cdr3_aa: CASLPGHGGNEQFF
d_call: -
clone_size: -
j_call: TRBJ2-1
v_call: TRBV28

cdr3_nt: TGTGCCAGCAGTTTAAAGGAGTGGGACAGGGGCATGAACACTGAAGCTTTCTTT
cdr3_aa: CASSLKEWDRGMNTEAFF
d_call: TRBD1
clone_size: few
j_call: TRBJ1-1
v_call: TRBV27

cdr3_nt: TGTGCCAGCAGCTTGAATCGGGGGTCACTCGAGATAGACATTCAGTACTTC
cdr3_aa: CASSLNRGSLEIDIQYF
d_call: -
clone_size: -
j_call: TRBJ2-4
v_call: TRBV7-2

cdr3_nt: TGTGCCAGCAGCGCCCACCCACTAGCGGGGGACCAGTTCTTC
cdr3_aa: CASSAHPLAGDQFF
d_call: TRBD2
clone_size: few
j_call: TRBJ2-1
v_call: TRBV11-1

cdr3_nt: TGTGCCAGCAGTACCTCAACAGGGACCAACACTGAAGCTTTCTTT
cdr3_aa: CASSTSTGTNTEAFF
d_call: -
clone_size: few
j_call: TRBJ1-1
v_call: TRBV27

cdr3_nt: TGTGCTTGTGGTTTGGTGGACGCGCAGTACTTC
cdr3_aa: CACGLVDAQYF
d_call: -
clone_size: -
j_call: TRBJ2-7
v_call: TRBV12-5

cdr3_nt: TGTGCCAGCAGCTTGGCGGATGGCTACGAGCAGTACTTC
cdr3_aa: CASSLADGYEQYF
d_call: -
clone_size: many
j_call: TRBJ2-7
v_call: TRBV7-3

cdr3_nt: TGTGCCAGCAGTACCTATGTCGGGCGGCGGCACGGCCATAACTATGGCTACACCTTC
cdr3_aa: CASSTYVGRRHGHNYGYTF
d_call: -
clone_size: few
j_call: TRBJ1-2
v_call: TRBV27

cdr3_nt: TGCGCCAGCAGCCAAGGGGTAGGCAGGGCGGACTATGGCTACACCTTC
cdr3_aa: CASSQGVGRADYGYTF
d_call: -
clone_size: -
j_call: TRBJ1-2
v_call: TRBV4-3

cdr3_nt: TGCGCCAGCAGTCAACCCAGGGAGGGCGGCTCCTACAATGAGCAGTTCTTC
cdr3_aa: CASSQPREGGSYNEQFF
d_call: TRBD2
clone_size: many
j_call: TRBJ2-1
v_call: TRBV23-1

cdr3_nt: TGTGCCAGCAGCGGGGGACTCCTCTACGAGCAGTACTTC
cdr3_aa: CASSGGLLYEQYF
d_call: -
clone_size: few
j_call: TRBJ2-7
v_call: TRBV14

cdr3_nt: TGTGCCAGCAGCCAGGCCCGGGGGGCTACGGAGCAGTACTTC
cdr3_aa: CASSQARGATEQYF
d_call: -
clone_size: few
j_call: TRBJ2-7
v_call: TRBV14

cdr3_nt: TGTGCCAGCAGCAAAGAGGACAGGTACCAAGAGACCCAGTACTTC
cdr3_aa: CASSKEDRYQETQYF
d_call: -
clone_size: -
j_call: TRBJ2-5
v_call: TRBV21-1

cdr3_nt: TGTGCCAGCAGCTTGTCCACCTACAATGAGCAGTTCTTC
cdr3_aa: CASSLSTYNEQFF
d_call: -
clone_size: -
j_call: TRBJ2-1
v_call: TRBV7-2

cdr3_nt: TGTGCCAGCAGCGGAATACGGACAGGTGTAACTTTCTTT
cdr3_aa: CASSGIRTGVTFF
d_call: TRBD1
clone_size: -
j_call: TRBJ1-1
v_call: TRBV11-2

cdr3_nt: TGCAGCGTTGAAGAATGGACAGGGGGCCACGAGCAGTACTTC
cdr3_aa: CSVEEWTGGHEQYF
d_call: TRBD1
clone_size: many
j_call: TRBJ2-7
v_call: TRBV29-1

cdr3_nt: TGTGCCAGCAGTGAGGGCGAACTCTCTGGAAACACCATATATTTT
cdr3_aa: CASSEGELSGNTIYF
d_call: -
clone_size: -
j_call: TRBJ1-3
v_call: TRBV7-9

cdr3_nt: TGCGCCAGCAGCTTTGCTAGCACAGATACGCAGTATTTT
cdr3_aa: CASSFASTDTQYF
d_call: -
clone_size: -
j_call: TRBJ2-3
v_call: TRBV5-1

cdr3_nt: TGCAGCGTTGAGCCTCAGGGTGGCACAGATACGCAGTATTTT
cdr3_aa: CSVEPQGGTDTQYF
d_call: -
clone_size: few
j_call: TRBJ2-3
v_call: TRBV29-1

cdr3_nt: TGTGCCAGCTCACCACAGCGGGGGGACACAGATACGCAGTATTTT
cdr3_aa: CASSPQRGDTDTQYF
d_call: TRBD2
clone_size: few
j_call: TRBJ2-3
v_call: TRBV18

cdr3_nt: TGCGCCAGCAGAATGACAGGGGTCGATGAGCAGTTCTTC
cdr3_aa: CASRMTGVDEQFF
d_call: TRBD1
clone_size: many
j_call: TRBJ2-1
v_call: TRBV5-1

cdr3_nt: TGTGCCAGCACCCGGACAGGGGCCTCCCGGACCCAGTACTTC
cdr3_aa: CASTRTGASRTQYF
d_call: TRBD1
clone_size: -
j_call: TRBJ2-5
v_call: TRBV9

cdr3_nt: TGCAGCGTTGGAGACATCTATGGCTACACCTTC
cdr3_aa: CSVGDIYGYTF
d_call: -
clone_size: few
j_call: TRBJ1-2
v_call: TRBV29-1

cdr3_nt: TGTGCCTGGAGACAAACGGGGGGGGGCTGGCAGCCCCAGCATTTT
cdr3_aa: CAWRQTGGGWQPQHF
d_call: -
clone_size: -
j_call: TRBJ1-5
v_call: TRBV30

cdr3_nt: TGTGCCAGCAGCTTCGGACGCAACACAGATACGCAGTATTTT
cdr3_aa: CASSFGRNTDTQYF
d_call: -
clone_size: many
j_call: TRBJ2-3
v_call: TRBV11-3

cdr3_nt: TGTGCCAGCAGCTTAGATGGGGGGACCTACAATGAGCAGTTCTTC
cdr3_aa: CASSLDGGTYNEQFF
d_call: -
clone_size: -
j_call: TRBJ2-1
v_call: TRBV7-2

cdr3_nt: TGTGCCAGCAGCTTAGGGGGTTTACCCTCCTACAATGAGCAGTTCTTC
cdr3_aa: CASSLGGLPSYNEQFF
d_call: -
clone_size: -
j_call: TRBJ2-1
v_call: TRBV7-8

cdr3_nt: TGTGCCAGCAGCTCCCTTAGGGGCTCTGGGGCCAACGTCCTGACTTTC
cdr3_aa: CASSSLRGSGANVLTF
d_call: -
clone_size: -
j_call: TRBJ2-6
v_call: TRBV25-1

cdr3_nt: TGTGCCAGCAGCGTCGGACTAGCGGGGGCCCTTACAGATACGCAGTATTTT
cdr3_aa: CASSVGLAGALTDTQYF
d_call: TRBD2
clone_size: many
j_call: TRBJ2-3
v_call: TRBV5-4

cdr3_nt: TGTGCCAGCAGCGGTGGGACAACGCTCTACGAGCAGTACTTC
cdr3_aa: CASSGGTTLYEQYF
d_call: -
clone_size: few
j_call: TRBJ2-7
v_call: TRBV27

cdr3_nt: TGTGCCAGCAGTGAAGCGTTCGCAGGACAGGGGCTCTACGAGCAGTACTTC
cdr3_aa: CASSEAFAGQGLYEQYF
d_call: TRBD1
clone_size: few
j_call: TRBJ2-7
v_call: TRBV2

cdr3_nt: TGTGCCAGCAGCGAGGGGGTTACCACTGAAGCTTTCTTT
cdr3_aa: CASSEGVTTEAFF
d_call: -
clone_size: few
j_call: TRBJ1-1
v_call: TRBV7-2

cdr3_nt: TGTGCCAGCTCACCACTGAGCGGGACGAGCACAGATACGCAGTATTTT
cdr3_aa: CASSPLSGTSTDTQYF
d_call: TRBD2
clone_size: few
j_call: TRBJ2-3
v_call: TRBV18

cdr3_nt: TGTGCCACCAGCAGAGATGCAGTCTCCCGTTATACGCAGTATTTT
cdr3_aa: CATSRDAVSRYTQYF
d_call: -
clone_size: -
j_call: TRBJ2-3
v_call: TRBV15

cdr3_nt: TGTGCCAGCAGCTTCTTGGGCGGGGCCCGACACAATGAGCAGTTCTTC
cdr3_aa: CASSFLGGARHNEQFF
d_call: -
clone_size: few
j_call: TRBJ2-1
v_call: TRBV5-4

cdr3_nt: TGTGCCAGCAGTTTACTCACCCAAGAGACCCAGTACTTC
cdr3_aa: CASSLLTQETQYF
d_call: -
clone_size: -
j_call: TRBJ2-5
v_call: TRBV28

cdr3_nt: TGTGCCAGCAGCTTACGCCTAGCGGGAAGCACAGATACGCAGTATTTT
cdr3_aa: CASSLRLAGSTDTQYF
d_call: TRBD2
clone_size: -
j_call: TRBJ2-3
v_call: TRBV13

cdr3_nt: TGTGCCTGGAGGTTTAAAAAGACCCAGTACTTC
cdr3_aa: CAWRFKKTQYF
d_call: -
clone_size: once
j_call: TRBJ2-5
v_call: TRBV30

cdr3_nt: TGTGCCAGCAGATACCTGAGCGGGGGTGAATACAATGAGCAGTTCTTC
cdr3_aa: CASRYLSGGEYNEQFF
d_call: TRBD2
clone_size: -
j_call: TRBJ2-1
v_call: TRBV28

cdr3_nt: TGTGCCTGGAGTGGAGGGGGCACTGAAGCTTTCTTT
cdr3_aa: CAWSGGGTEAFF
d_call: -
clone_size: many
j_call: TRBJ1-1
v_call: TRBV30

cdr3_nt: TGTGCCAGCAGCGTAGGTAACTACAACTACGAGCAGTACTTC
cdr3_aa: CASSVGNYNYEQYF
d_call: -
clone_size: -
j_call: TRBJ2-7
v_call: TRBV9

cdr3_nt: TGTGCCAGCATCCCATCGGGAGGAGATACGCAGTATTTT
cdr3_aa: CASIPSGGDTQYF
d_call: TRBD2
clone_size: -
j_call: TRBJ2-3
v_call: TRBV11-3

cdr3_nt: TGTGCCACCAGCAGGGACTTCGGGGATACGCAGTATTTT
cdr3_aa: CATSRDFGDTQYF
d_call: -
clone_size: few
j_call: TRBJ2-3
v_call: TRBV15

cdr3_nt: TGCGCCAGCAGCCAAGAGTCGTCTTTTAATGAGCAGTTCTTC
cdr3_aa: CASSQESSFNEQFF
d_call: -
clone_size: few
j_call: TRBJ2-1
v_call: TRBV4-3

cdr3_nt: TGTGCCAGTCGGGGGGGCGGTTCAGATACGCAGTATTTT
cdr3_aa: CASRGGGSDTQYF
d_call: TRBD2
clone_size: few
j_call: TRBJ2-3
v_call: TRBV2

cdr3_nt: TGTGCCTGGGGCTGGGGGACAAACACTGAAGCTTTCTTT
cdr3_aa: CAWGWGTNTEAFF
d_call: -
clone_size: few
j_call: TRBJ1-1
v_call: TRBV30

cdr3_nt: TGCGCCAGCAGCCAAGAAGTCCAGGGGGCTAATGAAAAACTGTTTTTT
cdr3_aa: CASSQEVQGANEKLFF
d_call: TRBD1
clone_size: -
j_call: TRBJ1-4
v_call: TRBV4-1